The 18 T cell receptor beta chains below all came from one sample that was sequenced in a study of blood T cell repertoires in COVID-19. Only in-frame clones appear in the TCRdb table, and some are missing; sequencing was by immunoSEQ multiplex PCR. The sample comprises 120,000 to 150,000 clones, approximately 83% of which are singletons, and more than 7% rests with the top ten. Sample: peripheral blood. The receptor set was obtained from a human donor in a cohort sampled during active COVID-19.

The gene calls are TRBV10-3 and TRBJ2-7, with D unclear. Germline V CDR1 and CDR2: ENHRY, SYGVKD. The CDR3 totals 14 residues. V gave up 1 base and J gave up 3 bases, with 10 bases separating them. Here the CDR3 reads CAISELAENYEQYF. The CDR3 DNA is TGTGCCATCAGTGAGTTGGCAGAAAACTACGAGCAGTACTTC.

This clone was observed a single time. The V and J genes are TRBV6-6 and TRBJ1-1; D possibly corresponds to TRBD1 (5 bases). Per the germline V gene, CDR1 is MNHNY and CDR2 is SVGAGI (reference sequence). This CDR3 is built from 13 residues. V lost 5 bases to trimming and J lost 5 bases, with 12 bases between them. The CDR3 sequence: CASSRDSRTEAFF. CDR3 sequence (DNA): TGTGCCAGCAGTAGGGACTCGCGGACTGAAGCTTTCTTT.

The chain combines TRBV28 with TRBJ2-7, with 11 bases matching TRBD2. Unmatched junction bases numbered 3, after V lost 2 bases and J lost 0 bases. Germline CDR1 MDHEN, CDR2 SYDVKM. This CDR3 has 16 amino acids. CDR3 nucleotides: TGTGCCAGCAGTTTACGTAGCGGGGGGGCCTCCTACGAGCAGTACTTC. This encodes CASSLRSGGASYEQYF.

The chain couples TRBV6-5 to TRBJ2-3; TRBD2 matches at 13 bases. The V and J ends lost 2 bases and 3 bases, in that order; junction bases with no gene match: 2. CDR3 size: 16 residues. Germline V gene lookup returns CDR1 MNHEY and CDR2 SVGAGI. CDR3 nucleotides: TGTGCCAGCAGTTACGAGACTAGCGGGGGGACAGATACGCAGTATTTT. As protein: CASSYETSGGTDTQYF.

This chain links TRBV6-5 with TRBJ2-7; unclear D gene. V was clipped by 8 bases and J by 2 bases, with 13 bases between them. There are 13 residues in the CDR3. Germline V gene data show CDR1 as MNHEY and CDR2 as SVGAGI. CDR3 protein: CASQTENAYEQYF. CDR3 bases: TGTGCCAGCCAAACAGAGAACGCCTACGAGCAGTACTTC.

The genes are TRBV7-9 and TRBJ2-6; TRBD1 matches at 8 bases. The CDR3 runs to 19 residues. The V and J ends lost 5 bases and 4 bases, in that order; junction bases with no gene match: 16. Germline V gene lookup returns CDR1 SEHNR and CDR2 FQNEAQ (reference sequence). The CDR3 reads CASSSQGAESLWGANVLTF. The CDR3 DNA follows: TGTGCCAGCAGCAGCCAGGGGGCCGAATCTCTGTGGGGGGCCAACGTCCTGACTTTC.

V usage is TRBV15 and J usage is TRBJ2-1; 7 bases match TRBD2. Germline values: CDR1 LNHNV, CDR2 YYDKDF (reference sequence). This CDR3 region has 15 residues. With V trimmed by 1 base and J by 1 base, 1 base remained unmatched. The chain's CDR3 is CATSRGGGSYNEQFF. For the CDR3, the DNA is TGTGCCACCAGCAGAGGGGGGGGGTCCTACAATGAGCAGTTCTTC.

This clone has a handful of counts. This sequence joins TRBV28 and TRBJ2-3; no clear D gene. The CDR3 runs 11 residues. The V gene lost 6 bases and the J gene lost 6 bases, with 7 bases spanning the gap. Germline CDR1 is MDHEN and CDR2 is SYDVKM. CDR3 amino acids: CASREQDTQYF. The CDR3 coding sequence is TGTGCCAGCAGAGAACAGGATACGCAGTATTTT. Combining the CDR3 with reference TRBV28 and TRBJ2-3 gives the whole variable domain DVKVTQSSRYLVKRTGEKVFLECVQDMDHENMFWYRQDPGLGLRLIYFSYDVKMKEKGDIPEGYSVSREKKERFSLILESASTNQTSMYLCASREQDTQYFGPGTRLTVL.

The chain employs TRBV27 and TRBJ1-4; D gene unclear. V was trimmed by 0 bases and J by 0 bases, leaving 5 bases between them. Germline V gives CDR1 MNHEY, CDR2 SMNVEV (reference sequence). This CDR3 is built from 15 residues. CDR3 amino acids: CASSLSPTTNEKLFF. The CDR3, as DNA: TGTGCCAGCAGTTTATCCCCAACAACTAATGAAAAACTGTTTTTT.

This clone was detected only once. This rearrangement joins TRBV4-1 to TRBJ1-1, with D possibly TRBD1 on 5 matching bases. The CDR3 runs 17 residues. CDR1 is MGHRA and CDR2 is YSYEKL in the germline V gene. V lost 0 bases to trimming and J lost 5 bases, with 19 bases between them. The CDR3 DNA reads TGCGCCAGCAGCCAAGATCACTTCGGGGCTCGGGGGACTGAAGCTTTCTTT. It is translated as CASSQDHFGARGTEAFF.

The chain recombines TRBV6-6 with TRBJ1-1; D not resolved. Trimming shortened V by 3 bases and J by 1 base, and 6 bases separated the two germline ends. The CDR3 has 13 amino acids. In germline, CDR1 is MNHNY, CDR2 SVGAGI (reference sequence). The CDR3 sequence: CASSYGRNTEAFF. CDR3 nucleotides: TGTGCCAGCAGTTATGGTAGGAACACTGAAGCTTTCTTT.

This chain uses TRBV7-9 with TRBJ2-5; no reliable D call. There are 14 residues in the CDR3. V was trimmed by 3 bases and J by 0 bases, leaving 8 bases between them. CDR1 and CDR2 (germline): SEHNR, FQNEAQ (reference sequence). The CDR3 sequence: CASSLALNQETQYF. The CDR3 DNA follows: TGTGCCAGCAGCTTGGCCCTGAACCAAGAGACCCAGTACTTC.

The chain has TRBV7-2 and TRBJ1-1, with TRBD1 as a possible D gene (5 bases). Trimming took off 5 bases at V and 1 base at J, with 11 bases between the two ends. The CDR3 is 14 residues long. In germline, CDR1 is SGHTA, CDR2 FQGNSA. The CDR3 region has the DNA TGTGCCAGCAGCCTAGGGAGGGGGAACACTGAAGCTTTCTTT. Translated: CASSLGRGNTEAFF. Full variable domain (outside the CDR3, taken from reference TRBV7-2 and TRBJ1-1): GAGVSQSPSNKVTEKGKDVELRCDPISGHTALYWYRQSLGQGLEFLIYFQGNSAPDKSGLPSDRFSAERTGGSVSTLTIQRTQQEDSAVYLCASSLGRGNTEAFFGQGTRLTVV.

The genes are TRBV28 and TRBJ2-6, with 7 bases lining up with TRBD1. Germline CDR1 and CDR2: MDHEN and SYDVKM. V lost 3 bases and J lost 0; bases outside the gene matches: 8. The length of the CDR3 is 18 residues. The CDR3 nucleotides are TGTGCCAGCAGTTTGCGACGGGACAGCCTCTCTGGGGCCAACGTCCTGACTTTC. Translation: CASSLRRDSLSGANVLTF.

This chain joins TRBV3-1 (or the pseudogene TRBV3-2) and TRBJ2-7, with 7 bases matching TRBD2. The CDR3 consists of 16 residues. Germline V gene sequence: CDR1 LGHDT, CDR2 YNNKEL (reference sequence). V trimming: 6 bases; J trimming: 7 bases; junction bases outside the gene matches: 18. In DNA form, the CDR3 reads TGTGCCAGCAGTGATAGACGGGACTACGTGACTACTGAGCAGTACTTC. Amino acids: CASSDRRDYVTTEQYF.

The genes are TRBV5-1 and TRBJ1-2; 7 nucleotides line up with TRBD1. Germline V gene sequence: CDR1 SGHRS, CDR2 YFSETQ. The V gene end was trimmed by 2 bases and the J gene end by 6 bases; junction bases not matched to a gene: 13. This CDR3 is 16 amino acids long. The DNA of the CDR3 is TGCGCCAGCAGCTTTCTACCGGGGACAGCAGATAATGGCTACACCTTC. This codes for CASSFLPGTADNGYTF.

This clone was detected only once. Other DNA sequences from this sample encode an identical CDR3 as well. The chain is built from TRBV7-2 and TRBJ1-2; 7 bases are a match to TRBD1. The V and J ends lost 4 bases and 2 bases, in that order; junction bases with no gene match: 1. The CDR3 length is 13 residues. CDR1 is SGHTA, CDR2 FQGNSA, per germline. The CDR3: CASSSTGNYGYTF. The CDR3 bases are TGTGCCAGCAGCTCGACAGGGAACTATGGCTACACCTTC.

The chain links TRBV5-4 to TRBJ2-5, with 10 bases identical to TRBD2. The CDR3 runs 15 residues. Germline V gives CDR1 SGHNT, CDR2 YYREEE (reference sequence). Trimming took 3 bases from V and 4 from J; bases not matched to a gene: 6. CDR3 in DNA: TGTGCCAGCAGCTCCCCAGCGGGGGGGCGAGAGACCCAGTACTTC. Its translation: CASSSPAGGRETQYF.